Listed below are T cell receptor beta chains from one sample, sequenced in a study of blood T cell repertoires in COVID-19. Libraries were prepared by immunoSEQ multiplex PCR; TCRdb keeps only in-frame clonotypes and omits some of them. This repertoire shows hundreds of thousands of clones, approximately 86% found once; its top ten account for approximately 4%. The specimen was PBMCs or T cells enriched from blood (not recorded which). Receptor source: a woman in her thirties who had been exposed to COVID-19. CDR3s include the opening cysteine and the closing phenylalanine or tryptophan. D genes are given only for firm matches. The size of a clone is reported for some rows only, either as once, few or many, or as a class for expanded clones.

clone size: -; V gene: TRBV6-5; J gene: TRBJ2-5; D gene: -; CDR3 protein: CASSWNRDTKETQYF; CDR3 DNA: TGTGCCAGCAGTTGGAACCGGGACACAAAAGAGACCCAGTACTTC
clone size: few; V gene: TRBV7-9; J gene: TRBJ1-1; D gene: -; CDR3 protein: CASSLGENREAFF; CDR3 DNA: TGTGCCAGCAGCTTAGGAGAAAACCGTGAAGCTTTCTTT
clone size: -; V gene: TRBV10-3; J gene: TRBJ1-6; D gene: TRBD1; CDR3 protein: CAISETTGYRNSPLHF; CDR3 DNA: TGTGCCATCAGTGAGACGACAGGGTACCGGAATTCACCCCTCCACTTT
clone size: -; V gene: TRBV3-1/TRBV3-2; J gene: TRBJ2-3; D gene: -; CDR3 protein: CASSQGSGHTDTQYF; CDR3 DNA: TGTGCCAGCAGCCAAGGCAGCGGTCACACAGATACGCAGTATTTT
clone size: -; V gene: TRBV20-1; J gene: TRBJ1-1; D gene: -; CDR3 protein: CSASSGLNTEAFF; CDR3 DNA: TGCAGTGCTAGTTCGGGTCTGAACACTGAAGCTTTCTTT
clone size: once; V gene: TRBV12-3/TRBV12-4; J gene: TRBJ1-1; D gene: -; CDR3 protein: CASSSQGNTEAFF; CDR3 DNA: TGTGCCAGCAGTTCTCAGGGGAACACTGAAGCTTTCTTT
clone size: -; V gene: TRBV4-1; J gene: TRBJ1-3; D gene: TRBD1; CDR3 protein: CASSHDDREVGNTIYF; CDR3 DNA: TGCGCCAGCAGCCATGACGACAGGGAGGTGGGAAACACCATATATTTT
clone size: -; V gene: TRBV6-5; J gene: TRBJ2-5; D gene: TRBD2; CDR3 protein: CASRRLAGGQETQYF; CDR3 DNA: TGTGCCAGCAGGAGACTAGCGGGGGGGCAAGAGACCCAGTACTTC
clone size: -; V gene: TRBV5-1; J gene: TRBJ2-5; D gene: -; CDR3 protein: CASSLLGVSRETQYF; CDR3 DNA: TGCGCCAGCAGCTTGTTAGGGGTTTCTCGAGAGACCCAGTACTTC
clone size: once; V gene: TRBV5-1; J gene: TRBJ2-7; D gene: -; CDR3 protein: CASKDLRGYEQYF; CDR3 DNA: TGCGCCAGCAAGGACCTACGGGGCTACGAGCAGTACTTC
clone size: -; V gene: TRBV27; J gene: TRBJ1-1; D gene: TRBD1; CDR3 protein: CASMGGQANTEAFF; CDR3 DNA: TGTGCCAGCATGGGAGGACAGGCAAACACTGAAGCTTTCTTT
clone size: few; V gene: TRBV11-3; J gene: TRBJ2-3; D gene: -; CDR3 protein: CASSVRSPTDTQYF; CDR3 DNA: TGTGCCAGCAGCGTACGGTCCCCCACAGATACGCAGTATTTT
clone size: -; V gene: TRBV15; J gene: TRBJ2-1; D gene: -; CDR3 protein: CATSRVDFNEQFF; CDR3 DNA: TGTGCCACCAGCAGAGTAGATTTTAATGAGCAGTTCTTC
clone size: -; V gene: TRBV5-1; J gene: TRBJ2-7; D gene: -; CDR3 protein: CASSWPSPYEQYF; CDR3 DNA: TGCGCCAGCAGCTGGCCTAGCCCCTACGAGCAGTACTTC
clone size: -; V gene: TRBV6-5; J gene: TRBJ2-7; D gene: -; CDR3 protein: CASRQGDTFSYEQYF; CDR3 DNA: TGTGCCAGCAGGCAAGGGGACACCTTCTCCTACGAGCAGTACTTC
clone size: -; V gene: TRBV19; J gene: TRBJ1-5; D gene: TRBD1; CDR3 protein: CASSGRQGEPSNQPQHF; CDR3 DNA: TGTGCCAGTAGTGGAAGACAGGGCGAGCCTAGCAATCAGCCCCAGCATTTT
clone size: few; V gene: TRBV19; J gene: TRBJ1-1; D gene: -; CDR3 protein: CASSLLLDPEAFF; CDR3 DNA: TGTGCCAGTAGCCTCCTATTAGATCCTGAAGCTTTCTTT
clone size: -; V gene: TRBV6-5; J gene: TRBJ1-2; D gene: -; CDR3 protein: CAGGTNYGYTF; CDR3 DNA: TGTGCTGGGGGGACTAACTATGGCTACACCTTC
clone size: -; V gene: TRBV4-1; J gene: TRBJ2-2; D gene: TRBD2; CDR3 protein: CASSQAGLVNTGELFF; CDR3 DNA: TGCGCCAGCAGCCAGGCCGGACTAGTTAACACCGGGGAGCTGTTTTTT
clone size: -; V gene: TRBV5-1; J gene: TRBJ1-1; D gene: -; CDR3 protein: CASSLGGRTEAFF; CDR3 DNA: TGCGCCAGCAGCTTGGGGGGGAGGACTGAAGCTTTCTTT
clone size: -; V gene: TRBV30; J gene: TRBJ1-1; D gene: TRBD1; CDR3 protein: CAWSVLGQGTEAFF; CDR3 DNA: TGTGCCTGGAGTGTACTGGGACAGGGAACTGAAGCTTTCTTT
clone size: -; V gene: TRBV5-6; J gene: TRBJ2-4; D gene: TRBD1; CDR3 protein: CASSGTELAKNIQYF; CDR3 DNA: TGTGCCAGCAGCGGGACAGAACTAGCCAAAAACATTCAGTACTTC
clone size: -; V gene: TRBV18; J gene: TRBJ1-2; D gene: -; CDR3 protein: CASSPTSQIYGYTF; CDR3 DNA: TGTGCCAGCTCACCAACCTCGCAGATCTATGGCTACACCTTC
clone size: -; V gene: TRBV27; J gene: TRBJ1-6; D gene: -; CDR3 protein: CASGGMEYNSPLHF; CDR3 DNA: TGTGCCAGCGGGGGGATGGAGTATAATTCACCCCTCCACTTT
clone size: -; V gene: TRBV10-3; J gene: TRBJ1-1; D gene: -; CDR3 protein: CAISEPGQNTEAFF; CDR3 DNA: TGTGCCATCAGTGAGCCGGGACAGAACACTGAAGCTTTCTTT
clone size: -; V gene: TRBV27; J gene: TRBJ1-5; D gene: -; CDR3 protein: CASSSTGKGNQPQHF; CDR3 DNA: TGTGCCAGCAGTTCTACAGGTAAGGGCAATCAGCCCCAGCATTTT
clone size: -; V gene: TRBV5-1; J gene: TRBJ2-2; D gene: TRBD1; CDR3 protein: CASAPGWTGNTGELFF; CDR3 DNA: TGCGCCAGCGCCCCCGGCTGGACAGGGAACACCGGGGAGCTGTTTTTT
clone size: once; V gene: TRBV4-2; J gene: TRBJ2-3; D gene: TRBD2; CDR3 protein: CASSQIGGGALSTDTQYF; CDR3 DNA: TGTGCCAGCAGCCAGATCGGCGGGGGGGCCCTTAGCACAGATACGCAGTATTTT
clone size: -; V gene: TRBV30; J gene: TRBJ2-1; D gene: TRBD2; CDR3 protein: CAWRGLAGGVIKGGEQFF; CDR3 DNA: TGTGCCTGGAGGGGACTAGCGGGGGGCGTAATAAAGGGAGGTGAGCAGTTCTTC
clone size: -; V gene: TRBV19; J gene: TRBJ1-5; D gene: TRBD1; CDR3 protein: CASIPGGSNQPQHF; CDR3 DNA: TGTGCCAGTATCCCAGGGGGTAGCAATCAGCCCCAGCATTTT
clone size: -; V gene: TRBV5-1; J gene: TRBJ2-7; D gene: -; CDR3 protein: CASSLANWGRDEQYF; CDR3 DNA: TGCGCCAGCAGCTTGGCCAATTGGGGCCGCGACGAGCAGTACTTC
clone size: -; V gene: TRBV3-1/TRBV3-2; J gene: TRBJ2-3; D gene: TRBD2; CDR3 protein: CASSQRPSVGLASDTQYF; CDR3 DNA: TGTGCCAGCAGCCAAAGACCAAGCGTGGGACTAGCCTCAGATACGCAGTATTTT
clone size: -; V gene: TRBV19; J gene: TRBJ2-6; D gene: TRBD1; CDR3 protein: CASSPRTGAGANVLTF; CDR3 DNA: TGTGCCAGTAGTCCGCGGACAGGGGCTGGGGCCAACGTCCTGACTTTC
clone size: -; V gene: TRBV6-4; J gene: TRBJ1-5; D gene: -; CDR3 protein: CASATGINQPQHF; CDR3 DNA: TGTGCCAGCGCGACAGGAATCAATCAGCCCCAGCATTTT
clone size: -; V gene: TRBV11-3; J gene: TRBJ2-3; D gene: TRBD2; CDR3 protein: CASTSGISTDTQYF; CDR3 DNA: TGTGCCAGCACTAGCGGGATTAGCACAGATACGCAGTATTTT
clone size: -; V gene: TRBV14; J gene: TRBJ1-2; D gene: TRBD1; CDR3 protein: CASSQDPPPGQEHLDYGYTF; CDR3 DNA: TGTGCCAGCAGCCAGGATCCTCCACCGGGACAGGAACACTTGGACTATGGCTACACCTTC
clone size: -; V gene: TRBV19; J gene: TRBJ2-5; D gene: TRBD1; CDR3 protein: CASSIGPTGGQTQYF; CDR3 DNA: TGTGCCAGTAGTATAGGGCCGACAGGGGGGCAGACCCAGTACTTC
clone size: -; V gene: TRBV7-2; J gene: TRBJ2-1; D gene: TRBD2; CDR3 protein: CASSARTSGPYNEQFF; CDR3 DNA: TGTGCCAGCAGCGCGCGGACTAGCGGTCCCTACAATGAGCAGTTCTTC
clone size: -; V gene: TRBV20-1; J gene: TRBJ1-1; D gene: -; CDR3 protein: CSAGGAEAFF; CDR3 DNA: TGCAGTGCTGGCGGGGCTGAAGCTTTCTTT
clone size: -; V gene: TRBV2; J gene: TRBJ1-5; D gene: -; CDR3 protein: CASRGGVNNQPQHF; CDR3 DNA: TGTGCCAGCAGGGGGGGGGTCAACAATCAGCCCCAGCATTTT
clone size: few; V gene: TRBV5-6; J gene: TRBJ2-2; D gene: TRBD1; CDR3 protein: CASSFGTVNTGELFF; CDR3 DNA: TGTGCCAGCAGCTTTGGGACAGTGAACACCGGGGAGCTGTTTTTT
clone size: -; V gene: TRBV2; J gene: TRBJ2-1; D gene: -; CDR3 protein: CASSANFGGMSEQFF; CDR3 DNA: TGTGCCAGCAGTGCCAATTTTGGAGGGATGAGTGAGCAGTTCTTC
clone size: -; V gene: TRBV27; J gene: TRBJ2-7; D gene: TRBD2; CDR3 protein: CASSSGLAGAYEQYF; CDR3 DNA: TGTGCCAGCAGTTCAGGACTAGCGGGGGCCTACGAGCAGTACTTC
clone size: -; V gene: TRBV12-3/TRBV12-4; J gene: TRBJ2-7; D gene: TRBD1; CDR3 protein: CASSLGQGVKQYF; CDR3 DNA: TGTGCCAGCAGCCTCGGACAGGGTGTCAAGCAGTACTTC
clone size: -; V gene: TRBV19; J gene: TRBJ2-1; D gene: -; CDR3 protein: CATNRDSSYNEQFF; CDR3 DNA: TGTGCCACCAACAGGGATTCGTCCTACAATGAGCAGTTCTTC
clone size: -; V gene: TRBV12-5; J gene: TRBJ2-7; D gene: TRBD1; CDR3 protein: CASGLSYGTGVSSYEQYF; CDR3 DNA: TGTGCTAGTGGTTTGTCCTACGGGACAGGGGTGAGCTCCTACGAGCAGTACTTC
clone size: -; V gene: TRBV5-6; J gene: TRBJ2-7; D gene: TRBD1; CDR3 protein: CASSFPTGGNEQYF; CDR3 DNA: TGTGCCAGCAGCTTCCCAACAGGGGGGAACGAGCAGTACTTC